This T cell receptor beta chain stems from a study of OX40 agonist ivuxolimab in advanced cancers. The repertoire was sequenced with immunoSEQ multiplex PCR; TCRdb's copy has only in-frame clones and lacks some. The sample holds over 60,000 clones, approximately 90% seen once. Unmatched junction bases numbered 7, after V lost 10 bases and J lost 6 bases. Germline V gene data show CDR1 as ENHRY and CDR2 as SYGVKD. The CDR3 has 12 amino acids. The V call is TRBV10-3, the J call TRBJ2-7, with 9 bases that match TRBD1. This receptor was obtained from an adult with an advanced solid tumor such as melanoma, head and neck, liver or kidney cancer. The source material was CD4+ or CD8+ T cells sorted from blood, sampled in a trial of the OX40 agonist ivuxolimab. The CDR3 DNA is TGTGCCACCACCACAGGGGGCTTCGAGCAGTACTTC. Its translation: CATTTGGFEQYF.